This is a list of T cell receptor beta chains from one sample in a study of blood T cell repertoires in COVID-19. Only in-frame clones appear in the TCRdb table, and some are missing; sequencing was by immunoSEQ multiplex PCR. Among 80,000 to 100,000 clones listed, around 84% were seen once. The sample taken for sequencing was peripheral blood. The receptors come from a woman of 80 years or more in a cohort sampled during active or convalescent COVID-19. The CDR3 runs from the conserved cysteine through the conserved F or W. D genes are given only for firm matches. Clone size is shown for a subset of rows, as once, few, many or a class of expanded clone.

v_call: TRBV30
j_call: TRBJ1-1
d_call: NA
clone_size: NA
cdr3_nt: TGTGCCTGGAACATCAACACTGAAGCTTTCTTT
cdr3_aa: CAWNINTEAFF

v_call: TRBV19
j_call: TRBJ1-1
d_call: TRBD1
clone_size: NA
cdr3_nt: TGTGCCAGTAGTCCTTGGACAGGGAGGGACACTGAAGCTTTCTTT
cdr3_aa: CASSPWTGRDTEAFF

v_call: TRBV5-6
j_call: TRBJ1-2
d_call: NA
clone_size: NA
cdr3_nt: TGTGCCAGCAGCTTGGGGCAGGGTAGCTATGGCTACACCTTC
cdr3_aa: CASSLGQGSYGYTF

v_call: TRBV14
j_call: TRBJ1-4
d_call: NA
clone_size: NA
cdr3_nt: TGTGCCAGCAGCCGAGGGCCTAATGAAAAACTGTTTTTT
cdr3_aa: CASSRGPNEKLFF

v_call: TRBV29-1
j_call: TRBJ2-2
d_call: TRBD2
clone_size: NA
cdr3_nt: TGCAGCGTCGCTAGCGGGACGAACACCGGGGAGCTGTTTTTT
cdr3_aa: CSVASGTNTGELFF

v_call: TRBV14
j_call: TRBJ1-1
d_call: NA
clone_size: NA
cdr3_nt: TGTGCCAGCAGCCTCAACTGGTTGAGCACTGAAGCTTTCTTT
cdr3_aa: CASSLNWLSTEAFF

v_call: TRBV28
j_call: TRBJ2-7
d_call: NA
clone_size: NA
cdr3_nt: TGTGCCAGCAGAGGCCGCCGGGAGCGAGTCTACGAGCAGTACTTC
cdr3_aa: CASRGRRERVYEQYF

v_call: TRBV18
j_call: TRBJ2-1
d_call: TRBD1
clone_size: NA
cdr3_nt: TGTGCCAGCTCACCAGGGCAGGGGGTCTCCTACAATGAGCAGTTCTTC
cdr3_aa: CASSPGQGVSYNEQFF

v_call: TRBV6-5
j_call: TRBJ1-2
d_call: TRBD1
clone_size: NA
cdr3_nt: TGTGCCAGCAGTCTCTACAGGGGGCGAGGCTACACCTTC
cdr3_aa: CASSLYRGRGYTF

v_call: TRBV5-1
j_call: TRBJ1-6
d_call: NA
clone_size: NA
cdr3_nt: TGCGCCAGCAGCCTATCCGGGTCGAATTCACCCCTCCACTTT
cdr3_aa: CASSLSGSNSPLHF

v_call: TRBV18
j_call: TRBJ2-3
d_call: TRBD2
clone_size: NA
cdr3_nt: TGTGCCAGCTCACCAATTGCCAGCGGGAGTTCAGATACGCAGTATTTT
cdr3_aa: CASSPIASGSSDTQYF

v_call: TRBV28
j_call: TRBJ1-2
d_call: NA
clone_size: NA
cdr3_nt: TGTGCCAGCAGTTTGGGGACTCAATATGGCTACACCTTC
cdr3_aa: CASSLGTQYGYTF

v_call: TRBV6-2/TRBV6-3
j_call: TRBJ1-2
d_call: TRBD1
clone_size: NA
cdr3_nt: TGTGCCAGCAGCCAAGGGACAGGTCCCTATGGCTACACCTTC
cdr3_aa: CASSQGTGPYGYTF

v_call: TRBV11-2
j_call: TRBJ1-1
d_call: NA
clone_size: NA
cdr3_nt: TGTGCCAGCAGCTTAGACAGGACACCCGGCACTGAAGCTTTCTTT
cdr3_aa: CASSLDRTPGTEAFF

v_call: TRBV11-2
j_call: TRBJ2-3
d_call: NA
clone_size: NA
cdr3_nt: TGTGCCAGCAGCACAAGGGGCGGATACACAGATACGCAGTATTTT
cdr3_aa: CASSTRGGYTDTQYF

v_call: TRBV5-4
j_call: TRBJ1-1
d_call: TRBD1
clone_size: NA
cdr3_nt: TGTGCCAGCAGCTTGCAGGGGGCGGGTACTGAAGCTTTCTTT
cdr3_aa: CASSLQGAGTEAFF

v_call: TRBV3-1/TRBV3-2
j_call: TRBJ2-3
d_call: NA
clone_size: NA
cdr3_nt: TGTGCCAGCAGCACACACGGGCTAGCAACGCAGTATTTT
cdr3_aa: CASSTHGLATQYF

v_call: TRBV5-1
j_call: TRBJ1-5
d_call: TRBD1
clone_size: NA
cdr3_nt: TGCGCCAGCAGCCCGGACAGGGACCAGCCCCAGCATTTT
cdr3_aa: CASSPDRDQPQHF

v_call: TRBV5-1
j_call: TRBJ1-2
d_call: TRBD1
clone_size: NA
cdr3_nt: TGCGCCAGCAGCTTCCCGCGGGACAGTACTAACTATGGCTACACCTTC
cdr3_aa: CASSFPRDSTNYGYTF

v_call: TRBV5-1
j_call: TRBJ2-3
d_call: TRBD2
clone_size: NA
cdr3_nt: TGCGCCAGCAGCTTGGGACTAGCGGGAACCCTTTATCTTAGCACAGATACGCAGTATTTT
cdr3_aa: CASSLGLAGTLYLSTDTQYF

v_call: TRBV14
j_call: TRBJ1-2
d_call: NA
clone_size: NA
cdr3_nt: TGTGCCAGCAGCCACGCTATAGATAACTATGGCTACACCTTC
cdr3_aa: CASSHAIDNYGYTF

v_call: TRBV13
j_call: TRBJ1-2
d_call: TRBD1
clone_size: NA
cdr3_nt: TGTGCCAGCAGCCCTAGGGGGGGACAGGGGGCCGTCGCTAACTATGGCTACACCTTC
cdr3_aa: CASSPRGGQGAVANYGYTF

v_call: TRBV11-3
j_call: TRBJ2-5
d_call: NA
clone_size: NA
cdr3_nt: TGTGCCAGCAGCTTAGGGGGGCTGGAGACCCAGTACTTC
cdr3_aa: CASSLGGLETQYF

v_call: TRBV5-1
j_call: TRBJ2-1
d_call: TRBD1
clone_size: NA
cdr3_nt: TGCGCCAGCAGCCTAGTGAAAACGGCGGGACAGGGGGTACGCAATGAGCAGTTCTTC
cdr3_aa: CASSLVKTAGQGVRNEQFF

v_call: TRBV6-5
j_call: TRBJ1-1
d_call: NA
clone_size: NA
cdr3_nt: TGTGCCAGCACCGCGATATGGGGGCTCACTGAAGCTTTCTTT
cdr3_aa: CASTAIWGLTEAFF

v_call: TRBV11-2
j_call: TRBJ2-1
d_call: NA
clone_size: NA
cdr3_nt: TGTGCCAGCAGCTTAGGCCAACACCTGAGGAATGAGCAGTTCTTC
cdr3_aa: CASSLGQHLRNEQFF

v_call: TRBV27
j_call: TRBJ2-7
d_call: NA
clone_size: NA
cdr3_nt: TGTGCCAGCAGTTTATCGAGGGCCTACGAGCAGTACTTC
cdr3_aa: CASSLSRAYEQYF

v_call: TRBV4-1
j_call: TRBJ1-4
d_call: TRBD1
clone_size: NA
cdr3_nt: TGCGCCAGCAGTGAGGACAGGGTGGAAAAACTGTTTTTT
cdr3_aa: CASSEDRVEKLFF

v_call: TRBV5-1
j_call: TRBJ2-3
d_call: TRBD2
clone_size: NA
cdr3_nt: TGCGCCAGCAGCTTGGCTGTGACTAGCGGGAGTTCTAGCACAGATACGCAGTATTTT
cdr3_aa: CASSLAVTSGSSSTDTQYF

v_call: TRBV19
j_call: TRBJ2-3
d_call: NA
clone_size: NA
cdr3_nt: TGTGCCAGTAGTATAGACGTCAGGGGCTACGCAGATACGCAGTATTTT
cdr3_aa: CASSIDVRGYADTQYF

v_call: TRBV19
j_call: TRBJ1-2
d_call: TRBD1
clone_size: few
cdr3_nt: TGTGCCAGTAGTTCTTCCGGGACAGGGATAATCTACACCTTC
cdr3_aa: CASSSSGTGIIYTF

v_call: TRBV5-1
j_call: TRBJ1-1
d_call: NA
clone_size: NA
cdr3_nt: TGCGCCAGCAGCTTGAAAAGTGGGAGTGGCACTGAAGCTTTCTTT
cdr3_aa: CASSLKSGSGTEAFF

v_call: TRBV29-1
j_call: TRBJ2-2
d_call: TRBD1
clone_size: few
cdr3_nt: TGCAGCGTTGAGGGACAGCTGAACACCGGGGAGCTGTTTTTT
cdr3_aa: CSVEGQLNTGELFF

v_call: TRBV29-1
j_call: TRBJ1-1
d_call: NA
clone_size: once
cdr3_nt: TGCAGCGTTGCGCGGGGGAACACTGAAGCTTTCTTT
cdr3_aa: CSVARGNTEAFF

v_call: TRBV19
j_call: TRBJ1-1
d_call: NA
clone_size: NA
cdr3_nt: TGTGCCAGTAGTATCCCGACAGCGAACACTGAAGCTTTCTTT
cdr3_aa: CASSIPTANTEAFF

v_call: TRBV4-1
j_call: TRBJ2-1
d_call: TRBD2
clone_size: once
cdr3_nt: TGCGCCAGCAGCCAAGAAGGCCTAGCGGCCTACAATGAGCAGTTCTTC
cdr3_aa: CASSQEGLAAYNEQFF

v_call: TRBV3-1/TRBV3-2
j_call: TRBJ2-1
d_call: TRBD2
clone_size: NA
cdr3_nt: TGTGCCAGCAGCCACGGACGACTAGCGGGGGGCAATGAGCAGTTCTTC
cdr3_aa: CASSHGRLAGGNEQFF

v_call: TRBV6-5
j_call: TRBJ1-1
d_call: NA
clone_size: NA
cdr3_nt: TGTGCCAGCATTAGGGGATTGAACACTGAAGCTTTCTTT
cdr3_aa: CASIRGLNTEAFF

v_call: TRBV19
j_call: TRBJ1-1
d_call: TRBD1
clone_size: NA
cdr3_nt: TGTGCCAGTAGTAGCCAGGGGGGTGGCACTGAAGCTTTCTTT
cdr3_aa: CASSSQGGGTEAFF

v_call: TRBV12-3/TRBV12-4
j_call: TRBJ2-2
d_call: TRBD1
clone_size: NA
cdr3_nt: TGTGCCAGCAGGGACAGGGCGACCGGGGAGCTGTTTTTT
cdr3_aa: CASRDRATGELFF

v_call: TRBV5-1
j_call: TRBJ2-3
d_call: TRBD1
clone_size: NA
cdr3_nt: TGCGCCAGCAGCTCACCAGGGGGCGCCGGGCCCACAGATACGCAGTATTTT
cdr3_aa: CASSSPGGAGPTDTQYF

v_call: TRBV6-5
j_call: TRBJ1-2
d_call: NA
clone_size: once
cdr3_nt: TGTGCCAGCAGTTACGCTCGGGGTAGCAACTATGGCTACACCTTC
cdr3_aa: CASSYARGSNYGYTF

v_call: TRBV5-4
j_call: TRBJ2-5
d_call: NA
clone_size: NA
cdr3_nt: TGTGCCAGCAGCTTGGGGGGGGGCGTCCAAGAGACCCAGTACTTC
cdr3_aa: CASSLGGGVQETQYF

v_call: TRBV2
j_call: TRBJ2-1
d_call: NA
clone_size: NA
cdr3_nt: TGTGCCAGCATTCCCATCTACAATGAGCAGTTCTTC
cdr3_aa: CASIPIYNEQFF

v_call: TRBV19
j_call: TRBJ2-2
d_call: TRBD2
clone_size: NA
cdr3_nt: TGTGCCAGTACTACAAAGGGACTAGCGGTTGGGGAGCTGTTTTTT
cdr3_aa: CASTTKGLAVGELFF

v_call: TRBV27
j_call: TRBJ2-7
d_call: TRBD2
clone_size: NA
cdr3_nt: TGTGCCAGCCCTATCGAGGTCCGTGGGGGGGAGCCCTCCTACGAGCAGTACTTC
cdr3_aa: CASPIEVRGGEPSYEQYF

v_call: TRBV29-1
j_call: TRBJ1-4
d_call: NA
clone_size: NA
cdr3_nt: TGCAGCGCCCGACCCCAGGATGCAACTAATGAAAAACTGTTTTTT
cdr3_aa: CSARPQDATNEKLFF

v_call: TRBV5-1
j_call: TRBJ1-2
d_call: NA
clone_size: NA
cdr3_nt: TGCGCCAGCAGCTTGGGACCCACAGGGTATGGCTACACCTTC
cdr3_aa: CASSLGPTGYGYTF

v_call: TRBV6-1
j_call: TRBJ1-3
d_call: NA
clone_size: NA
cdr3_nt: TGTGCCAGCAGTGAACAAGGAAACACCATATATTTT
cdr3_aa: CASSEQGNTIYF

v_call: TRBV30
j_call: TRBJ2-7
d_call: TRBD2
clone_size: NA
cdr3_nt: TGTGCCTGGTCGGGACTAGCGGGAAGGGTAGGGTCCTACGAGCAGTACTTC
cdr3_aa: CAWSGLAGRVGSYEQYF

v_call: TRBV4-2
j_call: TRBJ1-5
d_call: TRBD1
clone_size: NA
cdr3_nt: TGTGCCAGCAGCCTTATGACAGGGGGGGGCAATCAGCCCCAGCATTTT
cdr3_aa: CASSLMTGGGNQPQHF

v_call: TRBV6-5
j_call: TRBJ2-5
d_call: TRBD1
clone_size: NA
cdr3_nt: TGTGCCAGCAGCCCCAGGGACAGGGCCGAGACCCAGTACTTC
cdr3_aa: CASSPRDRAETQYF

v_call: TRBV12-3/TRBV12-4
j_call: TRBJ2-1
d_call: NA
clone_size: NA
cdr3_nt: TGTGCCAGCAGCCGTGGACAGAATGAGCAGTTCTTC
cdr3_aa: CASSRGQNEQFF

v_call: TRBV15
j_call: TRBJ1-1
d_call: NA
clone_size: NA
cdr3_nt: TGTGCCACCAGCAGTGAGGGGGTGAGCACTGAAGCTTTCTTT
cdr3_aa: CATSSEGVSTEAFF

v_call: TRBV19
j_call: TRBJ2-6
d_call: NA
clone_size: NA
cdr3_nt: TGTGCCAGTAGGGGGCGAAACAGAAGCTCTGGGGCCAACGTCCTGACTTTC
cdr3_aa: CASRGRNRSSGANVLTF

v_call: TRBV14
j_call: TRBJ2-1
d_call: TRBD1
clone_size: NA
cdr3_nt: TGTGCCAGCAGCCCCCCGGGACAGGTAAATGAGCAGTTCTTC
cdr3_aa: CASSPPGQVNEQFF

v_call: TRBV28
j_call: TRBJ2-7
d_call: TRBD2
clone_size: NA
cdr3_nt: TGTGCCAGCAGTTTAGGGAGCGGGAGTGCCTACGAGCAGTACTTC
cdr3_aa: CASSLGSGSAYEQYF